The present TCR beta chain was sequenced within a study of neoadjuvant anti-PD-1 for oral cavity cancer. At the level of the study: Around day 43, patients without progression received a fourth nivolumab dose before surgery. Study outcomes and limitations: PBMC Gini-index clonality exceeded responders' in non-responders post-nivolumab.

This clone was counted between two and nine times. Its antigen is not identified. TCRdb keeps only in-frame clones here, not all; method: immunoSEQ multiplex PCR. The sample lists approximately 74,000 clones; approximately 84% were seen once. Trimming removed 6 bases from V and 2 bases from J, with 8 bases in between. CDR1 SGHAT and CDR2 FQNNGV come from the germline V gene. CDR3 size: 12 residues. The chain employs TRBV11-2 and TRBJ2-7; no clear D gene. This sequence was found in a person aged 35 to 85 with oral cavity squamous cell carcinoma. This specimen consisted of PBMCs, obtained before nivolumab (anti-PD-1) treatment. CDR3 in DNA: TGTGCCAGCAGAAGCGCAACCTACGAGCAGTACTTC. Amino acids: CASRSATYEQYF.